A selection of T cell receptor beta chains follows, all from one sample in a study of T cells in tuberculosis. Here immunoSEQ multiplex PCR was the method, and the copy in TCRdb shows in-frame clones only, minus some. The sample has approximately 59,000 clones; roughly 86% are singletons. Sequenced input: CD1b-GMM tetramer-negative cells sorted from PBMCs. These receptors were obtained from an adult woman with latent tuberculosis. The CDR3 runs from the conserved cysteine through the conserved F or W. The order of the fields is V gene, J gene, clone size, D gene, CDR3 DNA, CDR3 protein. D genes are given only for firm matches. The listing skips clone size in some rows; elsewhere it reads once, few, many or a size class.

TRBV9,TRBJ2-2,.,TRBD2,TGTGCCAGCAGCGCCACTAGCGTCGGGAACGGGGAGCTGTTTTTT,CASSATSVGNGELFF
TRBV5-4,TRBJ2-7,.,.,TGTGCCAGCAGCCCCAATCCGGGACTCACCTACGAGCAGTACTTC,CASSPNPGLTYEQYF
TRBV7-9,TRBJ2-7,.,.,TGTGCCAGCAGCCCCCGAGGGGGGGTTGCCTACGAGCAGTACTTC,CASSPRGGVAYEQYF
TRBV19,TRBJ1-1,.,TRBD1,TGTGCCAGTAGTATAAGGACAGGAGCGAACACTGAAGCTTTCTTT,CASSIRTGANTEAFF
TRBV19,TRBJ2-3,.,TRBD2,TGTGCCAGTAGTAACTCAGCGGGGTACAGCACAGATACGCAGTATTTT,CASSNSAGYSTDTQYF
TRBV27,TRBJ2-7,once,TRBD2,TGTGCCAGCAGTGACCCGGGACTAGCGGTCTACTTC,CASSDPGLAVYF
TRBV4-3,TRBJ2-1,.,TRBD2,TGCGCCAGCAGCCGCCAACTAGCGCAGAGCTCCTACAATGAGCAGTTCTTC,CASSRQLAQSSYNEQFF
TRBV5-1,TRBJ1-2,.,.,TGCGCCAGCAGCTTAGATCCGGGAACTAACTATGGCTACACCTTC,CASSLDPGTNYGYTF
TRBV18,TRBJ1-5,.,.,TGTGCCAGCTCACCACGTGGAGGGCTGGGTCAGCCCCAGCATTTT,CASSPRGGLGQPQHF
TRBV6-5,TRBJ2-7,.,.,TGTGCCAGCACCCCGAGAAGCGGGCATTCCTACGAGCAGTACTTC,CASTPRSGHSYEQYF
TRBV13,TRBJ2-3,.,TRBD2,TGTGCCAGCAGCTTACAGCGGGGGGAAAAGGGACAGTATTTT,CASSLQRGEKGQYF
TRBV30,TRBJ1-3,.,.,TGTGCCTGGAGTGGGTCCGGGGGTCCTGGAAACACCATATATTTT,CAWSGSGGPGNTIYF
TRBV21-1,TRBJ2-7,.,.,TGTGCCAGCAGACTGGGACTAGCGGGAGTCCCGACCTACGAGCAGTACTTC,CASRLGLAGVPTYEQYF
TRBV6-5,TRBJ1-2,.,.,TGTGCCAGCAGTCGATACCCACGACAAAACTATGGCTACACCTTC,CASSRYPRQNYGYTF
TRBV10-3,TRBJ1-4,.,.,TGTGCCATCAGTGACAACGGTGCAACTAATGAAAAACTGTTTTTT,CAISDNGATNEKLFF
TRBV27,TRBJ2-6,.,.,TGTGCCAGCACCCTCAGGGTCACTGGGGCCAACGTCCTGACTTTC,CASTLRVTGANVLTF
TRBV4-3,TRBJ2-7,.,.,TGCGCCAGCAGCCCCCGACAGGACTTCTCCTACGAGCAGTACTTC,CASSPRQDFSYEQYF
TRBV13,TRBJ2-7,few,.,TGTGCCAGCAGCTTAGCGTTAGAGGAGCAGTACTTC,CASSLALEEQYF
TRBV18,TRBJ1-4,.,.,TGTGCCAGCTCACCTGAGCCTGATAAACTGTTTTTT,CASSPEPDKLFF
TRBV2,TRBJ2-1,.,TRBD1,TGTGCCAGCAGTTCACAGGGGTACGCTGAGCAGTTCTTC,CASSSQGYAEQFF
TRBV19,TRBJ1-2,.,TRBD1,TGTGCCAGTAGTTATATCCCGACAGGGGGCGTCTATGGCTACACCTTC,CASSYIPTGGVYGYTF
TRBV29-1,TRBJ2-2,.,.,TGCAGCGTTACCCCGGGATCAACCGGGGAGCTGTTTTTT,CSVTPGSTGELFF
TRBV5-8,TRBJ2-7,.,.,TGTGCCAGCAGCCTCACAGGGCGCCACGAGCAGTACTTC,CASSLTGRHEQYF
TRBV4-3,TRBJ2-7,.,TRBD1,TGCGCCAGCAGCCAAGAGCCAGGGGGTAGCTACGAGCAGTACTTC,CASSQEPGGSYEQYF
TRBV27,TRBJ1-5,once,.,TGTGCCAGCAGTTTATCTTATGGCAATCAGCCCCAGCATTTT,CASSLSYGNQPQHF
TRBV4-2,TRBJ2-7,.,TRBD2,TGTGCCAGCAGCCGAGGACTAGCCGGAATCCTCACCTACGAGCAGTACTTC,CASSRGLAGILTYEQYF
TRBV27,TRBJ1-2,.,TRBD1,TGTGCCAGCAGTTTCCGGACAGGGTCAGCCAACTATGGCTACACCTTC,CASSFRTGSANYGYTF
TRBV7-9,TRBJ2-3,.,TRBD2,TGTGCCAGCAGCTTAGCTAGCGGGAGGGGCACAGATACGCAGTATTTT,CASSLASGRGTDTQYF
TRBV6-1,TRBJ2-1,.,TRBD2,TGTGCCAGCTCACAACTAGCGGGTGCGGCCAATGAGCAGTTCTTC,CASSQLAGAANEQFF
TRBV12-5,TRBJ2-1,.,TRBD2,TGTGCTAGTGGTGTGGAGCGGGAGGGCTACAATGAGCAGTTCTTC,CASGVEREGYNEQFF
TRBV15,TRBJ2-7,once,TRBD2,TGTGCCACCAGCAGAGATGTAGCGGGGACCTACGAGCAGTACTTC,CATSRDVAGTYEQYF